This TCR beta chain was sequenced for a study of T-cell reconstitution after alpha-beta-depleted transplantation in children. General observations from the study: The authors attributed T-cell counts and diversity one year after transplant mostly to newly produced T cells. Several hundred rapidly expanded clones from non-depleted graft cells reportedly supplied alpha-beta T cells about two months post-transplant.

The CDR3 length is 16 residues. V was cut by 1 base and J by 0 bases, with 12 bases left in between. Germline-derived CDR1 and CDR2 are LGHNA and YNFKEQ. Researchers prepared the TCRbeta library using unique molecular identifiers, the study reports. Using its own MiXCR run on the PCR reads, TCRdb lists one record per CDR3 protein. There are 350,000 to 500,000 distinct CDR3 sequences in the sample; roughly 43% occur only once, and under 35% lies in the top ten. Comments on this clonotype: Its specificity is unknown.

The rearrangement joins TRBV4-2 to TRBJ2-5; D uncertain. The clonotype originates from a girl aged 2 to 9 with aplastic anemia, due to receive a stem cell transplant. The sequences come from PBMCs, collected before TCRalphabeta/CD19-depleted stem cell transplant. CDR3 sequence: CASSQGFGRYQETQYF. The CDR3 DNA sequence: TGTGCCAGCAGCCAAGGGTTTGGGCGATACCAAGAGACCCAGTACTTC.